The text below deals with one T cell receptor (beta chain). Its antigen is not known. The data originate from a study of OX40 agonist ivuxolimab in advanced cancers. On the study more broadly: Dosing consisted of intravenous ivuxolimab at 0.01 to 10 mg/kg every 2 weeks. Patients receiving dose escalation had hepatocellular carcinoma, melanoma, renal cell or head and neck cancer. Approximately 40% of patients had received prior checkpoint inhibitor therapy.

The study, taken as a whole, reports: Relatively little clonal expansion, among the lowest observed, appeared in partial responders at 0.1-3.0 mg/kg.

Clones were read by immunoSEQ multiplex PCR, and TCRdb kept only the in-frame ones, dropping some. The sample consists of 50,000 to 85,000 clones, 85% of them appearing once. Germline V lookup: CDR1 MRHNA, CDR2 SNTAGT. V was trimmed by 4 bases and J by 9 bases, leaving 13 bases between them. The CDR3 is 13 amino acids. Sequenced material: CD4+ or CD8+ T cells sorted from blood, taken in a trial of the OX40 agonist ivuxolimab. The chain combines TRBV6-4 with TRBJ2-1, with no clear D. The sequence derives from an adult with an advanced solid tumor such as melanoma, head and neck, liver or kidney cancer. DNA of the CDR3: TGTGCCAGCAGTGCGTCTTTAGAAACTGAGCAGTTCTTC. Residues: CASSASLETEQFF.